This TCR beta chain was sequenced for a study of identical twins. This clonotype showed up just a few times. TCRdb redid the calling of the 5' RACE reads with MiXCR, one entry per CDR3 protein. The sample has 690,000 or so distinct CDR3 sequences, under 9% seen once; the top ten hold 0.75% to 1%. The germline V gene encodes CDR1 SGHVT and CDR2 SQSDAQ. V was clipped by 5 bases and J by 0 bases; unmatched bases: 5. This CDR3 is 16 amino acids long. A further study also used this sample, focusing on yellow fever vaccine responses in identical twins.

This chain links TRBV7-4 with TRBJ2-1; TRBD2 agrees at 9 bases. The TCR comes from a woman younger than 30 in good health. The sequenced sample was PBMCs. The CDR3 nucleotides are TGTGCCAGCAGCGCCCGACTAGCGGACTCCTACAATGAGCAGTTCTTC. Protein sequence: CASSARLADSYNEQFF.